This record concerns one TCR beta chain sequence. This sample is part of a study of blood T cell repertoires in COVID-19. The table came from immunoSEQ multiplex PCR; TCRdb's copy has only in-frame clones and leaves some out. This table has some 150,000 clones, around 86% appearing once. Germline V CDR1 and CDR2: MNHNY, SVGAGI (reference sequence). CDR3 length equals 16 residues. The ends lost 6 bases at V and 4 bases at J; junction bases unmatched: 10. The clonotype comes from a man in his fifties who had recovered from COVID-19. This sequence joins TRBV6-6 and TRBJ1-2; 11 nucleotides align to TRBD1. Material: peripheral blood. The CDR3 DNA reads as TGTGCCAGCAGAGGGACAGGGGGAAGCAAAAGCTATGGCTACACCTTC. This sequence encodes CASRGTGGSKSYGYTF.